Each of the 5 T cell receptor beta chains below was sequenced from the same sample in a study of T cell responses to AZD1222 COVID-19 vaccine. Data came from immunoSEQ multiplex PCR; TCRdb stores just in-frame clones and leaves some out. The sample carries more than 70,000 clones, 90% recorded once. The sample consisted of peripheral blood, taken 28 days after the second AZD1222 dose. These receptors all come from an adult who received the AZD1222 COVID-19 vaccine.

The V call is TRBV7-8, the J call TRBJ1-5, with no clear D. This CDR3 is built from 15 residues. V was clipped by 5 bases and J by 5 bases, with 16 bases between them. CDR1 is SGHVS and CDR2 is FQNEAQ in the germline V gene. The CDR3 region is CASSPSGQAHQPQHF. CDR3 sequence (DNA): TGTGCCAGCAGCCCCTCTGGGCAGGCCCATCAGCCCCAGCATTTT.

The V call is TRBV27, the J call TRBJ2-7, with D hard to call. The CDR3 has 12 amino acids. The germline gives CDR1 MNHEY, CDR2 SMNVEV (reference sequence). The ends were cut back, 5 bases at V and 2 bases at J, with 7 bases in the middle. CDR3: CASSSSTYEQYF. The CDR3 coding sequence is TGTGCCAGCAGTAGTAGTACCTACGAGCAGTACTTC.

This clone was recorded only once. V is TRBV5-8 and J is TRBJ2-7; TRBD1 matches 9 bases. V lost 3 bases to trimming and J lost 3 bases; unmatched junction nucleotides: 13. Per the germline V gene, CDR1 is SGHTS and CDR2 is YDEGEE. The CDR3 is made up of 17 amino acids. The CDR3 here is CASSWTGTGKGRYEQYF. In DNA, the CDR3 is TGTGCCAGCAGCTGGACCGGGACAGGGAAGGGCCGCTACGAGCAGTACTTC.

The rearrangement uses TRBV6-5 and TRBJ2-3, with 8 nucleotides matching TRBD1. The CDR3 is 15 residues long. J gave up 3 bases and V 6 bases, and 8 bases lay outside the gene matches. Germline assignment: CDR1 MNHEY and CDR2 SVGAGI. The CDR3: CASSSTGQVTDTQYF. CDR3 nucleotide sequence: TGTGCCAGCAGCTCAACGGGACAGGTAACAGATACGCAGTATTTT.

This sequence joins TRBV18 and TRBJ1-2, with D possibly being TRBD1 (5 bases). The germline V gene encodes CDR1 KGHSH and CDR2 LQKENI. V was trimmed by 3 bases and J by 2 bases, leaving 10 bases between them. CDR3 length equals 14 residues. CDR3 sequence: CASSPQGGNYGYTF. The CDR3 DNA follows: TGTGCCAGCTCACCTCAGGGAGGGAACTATGGCTACACCTTC.